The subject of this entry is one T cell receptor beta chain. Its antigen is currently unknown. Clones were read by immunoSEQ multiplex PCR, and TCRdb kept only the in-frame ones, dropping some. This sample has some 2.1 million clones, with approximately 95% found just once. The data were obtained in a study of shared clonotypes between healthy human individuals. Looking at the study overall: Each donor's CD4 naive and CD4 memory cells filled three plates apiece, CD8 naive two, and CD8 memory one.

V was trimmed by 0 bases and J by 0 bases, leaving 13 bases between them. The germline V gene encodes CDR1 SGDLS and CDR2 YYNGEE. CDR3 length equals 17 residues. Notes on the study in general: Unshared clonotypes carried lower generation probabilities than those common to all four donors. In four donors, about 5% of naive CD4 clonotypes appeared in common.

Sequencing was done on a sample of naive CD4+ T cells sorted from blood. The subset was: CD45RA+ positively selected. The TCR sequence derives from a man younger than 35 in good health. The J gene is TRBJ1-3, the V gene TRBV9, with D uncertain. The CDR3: CASSVEAAQFSGNTIYF. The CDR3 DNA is TGTGCCAGCAGCGTAGAGGCGGCACAATTCTCTGGAAACACCATATATTTT.